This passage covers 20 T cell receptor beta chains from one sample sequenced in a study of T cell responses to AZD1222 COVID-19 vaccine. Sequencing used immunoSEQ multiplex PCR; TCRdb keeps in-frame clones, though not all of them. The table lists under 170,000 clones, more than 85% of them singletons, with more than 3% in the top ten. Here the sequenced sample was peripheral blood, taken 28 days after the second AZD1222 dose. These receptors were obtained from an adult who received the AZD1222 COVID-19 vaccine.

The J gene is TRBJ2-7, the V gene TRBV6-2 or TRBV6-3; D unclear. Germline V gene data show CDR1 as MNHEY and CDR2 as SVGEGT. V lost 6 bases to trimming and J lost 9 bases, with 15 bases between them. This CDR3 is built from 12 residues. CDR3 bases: TGTGCCAGCAGCTCTAATTACGGCCGGCAGTACTTC. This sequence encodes CASSSNYGRQYF.

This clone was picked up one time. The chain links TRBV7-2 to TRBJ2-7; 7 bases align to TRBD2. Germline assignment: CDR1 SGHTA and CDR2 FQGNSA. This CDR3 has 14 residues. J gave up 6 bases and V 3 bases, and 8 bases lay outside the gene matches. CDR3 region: CASSFQRDSGEQYF. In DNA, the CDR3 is TGTGCCAGCAGCTTCCAGCGGGATTCGGGCGAGCAGTACTTC.

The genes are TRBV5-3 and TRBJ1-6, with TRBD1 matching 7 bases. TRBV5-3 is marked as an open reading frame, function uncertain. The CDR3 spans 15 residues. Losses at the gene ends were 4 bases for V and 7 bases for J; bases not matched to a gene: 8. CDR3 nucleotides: TGTGCCAGAAGCCTGACAGACAGGGTCAATTCACCCCTCCACTTT. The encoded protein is CARSLTDRVNSPLHF.

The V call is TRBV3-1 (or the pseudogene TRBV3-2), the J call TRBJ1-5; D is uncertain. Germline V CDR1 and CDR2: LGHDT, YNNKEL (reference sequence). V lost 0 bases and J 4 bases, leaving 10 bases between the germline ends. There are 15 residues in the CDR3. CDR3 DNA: TGTGCCAGCAGCCAAGATTCTACCGGAAATCAGCCCCAGCATTTT. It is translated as CASSQDSTGNQPQHF.

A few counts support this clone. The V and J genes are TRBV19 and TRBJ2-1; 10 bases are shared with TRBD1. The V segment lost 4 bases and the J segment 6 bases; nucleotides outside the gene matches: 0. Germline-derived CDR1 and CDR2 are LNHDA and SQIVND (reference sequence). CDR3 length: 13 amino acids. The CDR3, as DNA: TGTGCCAGTAGTAGGACAGGGGGCAATGAGCAGTTCTTC. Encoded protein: CASSRTGGNEQFF.

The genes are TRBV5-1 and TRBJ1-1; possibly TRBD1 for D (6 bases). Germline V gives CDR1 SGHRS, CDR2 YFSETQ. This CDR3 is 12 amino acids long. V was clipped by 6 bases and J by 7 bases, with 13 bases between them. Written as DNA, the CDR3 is TGCGCCAGCATAGGGGGGACGAATGAAGCTTTCTTT. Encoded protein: CASIGGTNEAFF. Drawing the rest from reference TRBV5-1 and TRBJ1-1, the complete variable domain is KAGVTQTPRYLIKTRGQQVTLSCSPISGHRSVSWYQQTPGQGLQFLFEYFSETQRNKGNFPGRFSGRQFSNSRSEMNVSTLELGDSALYLCASIGGTNEAFFGQGTRLTVV.

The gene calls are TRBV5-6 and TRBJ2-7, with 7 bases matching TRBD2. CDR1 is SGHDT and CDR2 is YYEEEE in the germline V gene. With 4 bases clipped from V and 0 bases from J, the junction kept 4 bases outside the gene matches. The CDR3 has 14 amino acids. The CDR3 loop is CASSGGESSYEQYF. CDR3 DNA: TGTGCCAGCAGCGGGGGGGAAAGCTCCTACGAGCAGTACTTC.

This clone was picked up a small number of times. CDR3: CASSLGARGPQPQHF. In DNA, the CDR3 is TGTGCCAGCAGCTTAGGTGCCAGGGGGCCTCAGCCCCAGCATTTT. The chain has TRBV7-2 and TRBJ1-5; TRBD1 aligns across 8 bases. The germline gives CDR1 SGHTA, CDR2 FQGNSA. The junction had 5 bases not matched to a gene; V was cut back by 1 base and J by 6 bases. The CDR3 has 15 amino acids.

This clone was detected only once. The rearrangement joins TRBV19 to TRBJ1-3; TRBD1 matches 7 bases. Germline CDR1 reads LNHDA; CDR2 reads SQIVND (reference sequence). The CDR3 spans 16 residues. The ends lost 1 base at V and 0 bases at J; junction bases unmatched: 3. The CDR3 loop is CASSIGQGFSGNTIYF. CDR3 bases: TGTGCCAGTAGTATAGGACAGGGTTTCTCTGGAAACACCATATATTTT.

The CDR3 loop is CASRPTGGHQPQHF. CDR3 coding DNA: TGTGCCAGCAGGCCGACAGGGGGCCATCAGCCCCAGCATTTT. The chain is built from TRBV27 and TRBJ1-5, with 10 bases aligning to TRBD1. Germline CDR1 and CDR2: MNHEY and SMNVEV (reference sequence). This CDR3 is built from 14 residues. V shed 6 bases, J shed 5 bases, and the junction held 4 bases outside the gene matches.

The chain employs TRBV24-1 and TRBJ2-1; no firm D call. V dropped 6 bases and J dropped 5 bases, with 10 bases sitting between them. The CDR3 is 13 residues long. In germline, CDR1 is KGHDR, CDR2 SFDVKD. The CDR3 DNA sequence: TGTGCCACCAGTAAAAGTCCTGACAATGAGCAGTTCTTC. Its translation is CATSKSPDNEQFF.

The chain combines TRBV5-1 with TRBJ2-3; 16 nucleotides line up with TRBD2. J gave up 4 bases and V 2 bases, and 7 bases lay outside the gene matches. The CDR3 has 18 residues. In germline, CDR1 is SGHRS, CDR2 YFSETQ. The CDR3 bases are TGCGCCAGCAGCTTACCCGGGACTAGCGGGAGGGCCCCAGATACGCAGTATTTT. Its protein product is CASSLPGTSGRAPDTQYF.

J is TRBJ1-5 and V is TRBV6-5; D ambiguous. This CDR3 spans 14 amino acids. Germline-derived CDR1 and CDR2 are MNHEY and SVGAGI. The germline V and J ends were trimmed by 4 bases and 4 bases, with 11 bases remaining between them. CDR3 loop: CASSSDDRNQPQHF. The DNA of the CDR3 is TGTGCCAGCAGTTCAGACGACCGAAATCAGCCCCAGCATTTT.

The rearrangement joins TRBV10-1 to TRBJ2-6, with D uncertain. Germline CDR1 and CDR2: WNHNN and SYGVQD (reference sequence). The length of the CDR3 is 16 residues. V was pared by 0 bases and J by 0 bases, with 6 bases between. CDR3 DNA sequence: TGCGCCAGCAGTGAGTCGGTGGTCTCTGGGGCCAACGTCCTGACTTTC. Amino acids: CASSESVVSGANVLTF.

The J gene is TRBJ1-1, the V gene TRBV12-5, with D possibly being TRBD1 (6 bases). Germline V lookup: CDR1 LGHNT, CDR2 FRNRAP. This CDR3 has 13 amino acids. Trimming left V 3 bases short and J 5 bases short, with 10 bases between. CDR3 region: CASGFAGVTEAFF. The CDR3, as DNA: TGTGCTAGTGGTTTCGCAGGGGTGACTGAAGCTTTCTTT.

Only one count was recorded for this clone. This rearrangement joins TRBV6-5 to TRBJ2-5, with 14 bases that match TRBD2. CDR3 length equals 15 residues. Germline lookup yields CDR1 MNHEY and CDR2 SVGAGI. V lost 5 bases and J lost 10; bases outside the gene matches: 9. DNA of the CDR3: TGTGCCAGCAGTCCTTACGAGACTAGCGGGAGGGGCCAGTACTTC. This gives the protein CASSPYETSGRGQYF.

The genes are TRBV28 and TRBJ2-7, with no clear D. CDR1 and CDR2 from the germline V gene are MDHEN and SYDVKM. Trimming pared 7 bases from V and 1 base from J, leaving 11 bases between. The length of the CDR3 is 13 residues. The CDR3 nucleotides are TGTGCCAGCAAGGACGGGTGGTCCTACGAGCAGTACTTC. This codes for CASKDGWSYEQYF. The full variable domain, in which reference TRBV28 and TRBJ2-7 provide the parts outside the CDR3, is DVKVTQSSRYLVKRTGEKVFLECVQDMDHENMFWYRQDPGLGLRLIYFSYDVKMKEKGDIPEGYSVSREKKERFSLILESASTNQTSMYLCASKDGWSYEQYFGPGTRLTVT.

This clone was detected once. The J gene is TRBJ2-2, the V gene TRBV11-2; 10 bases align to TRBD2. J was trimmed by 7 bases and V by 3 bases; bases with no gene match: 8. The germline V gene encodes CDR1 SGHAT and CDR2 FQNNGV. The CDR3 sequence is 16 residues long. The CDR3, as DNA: TGTGCCAGCAGCTTCAAAGCGGGAGGGCCTTACGGGGAGCTGTTTTTT. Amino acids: CASSFKAGGPYGELFF.

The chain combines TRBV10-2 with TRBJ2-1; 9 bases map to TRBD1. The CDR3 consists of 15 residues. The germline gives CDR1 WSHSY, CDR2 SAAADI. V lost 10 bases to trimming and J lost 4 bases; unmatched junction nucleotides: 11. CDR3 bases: TGCGCCATCCAAGGAGGGACAGGGCGGTACAATGAGCAGTTCTTC. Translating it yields CAIQGGTGRYNEQFF.

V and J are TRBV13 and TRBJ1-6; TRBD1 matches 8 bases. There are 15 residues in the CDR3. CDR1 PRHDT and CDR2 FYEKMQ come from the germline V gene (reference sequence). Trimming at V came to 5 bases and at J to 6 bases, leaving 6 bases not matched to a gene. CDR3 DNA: TGTGCCAGCAGCAACCGTCAGGGGGCTAATTCACCCCTCCACTTT. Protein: CASSNRQGANSPLHF.